Listed below are T cell receptor beta chains from one sample, sequenced in a study of blood T cells in healthy people across ages. From the 5' RACE reads, TCRdb called clonotypes with MiXCR, one entry per CDR3 protein. The sample shows about 840,000 distinct CDR3 sequences, 25% to 35% of them seen only once. This sample was shared with a second study, whose subject was T cells of mothers and their children.

Material: blood. These receptors all stem from a woman in her forties in good health. Both conserved end residues are part of each CDR3. Rows may omit the clone size; those that give it use once, few, many or a size class.

CDR3 protein,clone size,V gene
CASSPGQGGGYSPLHF,few,TRBV12-3/TRBV12-4
CASSEGGAPYNEQFF,many,TRBV6-1
CSVRLAGAPNEQFF,-,TRBV20-1
CASSLVSTSGGSYEQYF,-,TRBV7-2
CASSQDRTAQYF,many,TRBV4-1
CASSLGIYSSTDTQYF,once,TRBV5-1
CATSRDRGEQFF,many,TRBV15
CASSPGSSGEDQPQHF,-,TRBV12-3/TRBV12-4
CASSTSGVTLGEQYF,few,TRBV9
CASSKGFQETQYF,few,TRBV6-2/TRBV6-3
CSANRGRETQYF,many,TRBV29-1
CASSRGTSGFQETQYF,-,TRBV7-2
CASSPPGTSGNEQFF,-,TRBV7-9
CASSEFGQGRNYGYTF,many,TRBV6-1
CASSLLGQGSPLHF,few,TRBV7-8
CASSYKQGARLYGYTF,-,TRBV7-9
CASTNLIFETQYF,-,TRBV28
CSVVGGDGGTDTQYF,many,TRBV29-1
CASSHLNRALDSGYTF,-,TRBV7-9
CASSPSNGDIQYF,-,TRBV7-2